The rows below give T cell receptor beta chains drawn from one sample of a study of human T cells and chemical hapten exposure. TCRdb reprocessed the RACE reads with MiXCR, giving one entry per CDR3 protein. There are approximately 90,000 distinct CDR3 sequences in the sample; roughly a tenth occur only once, and 2.2% lies in the top ten. The starting material was whole blood, obtained in connection with sensitization to the hapten diphenylcyclopropenone (DPC). The receptors were sampled from a man aged 35-49 years with alopecia areata. Some clones in this sample may be carry-over from other donors' samples. The CDR3 runs from the conserved cysteine through the conserved F or W. D genes are given only for firm matches. Only some rows state a clone size, as once, few, many or a class for expanded clones.

clone size	V gene	J gene	D gene	CDR3 DNA	CDR3 protein
.	TRBV20-1	TRBJ1-1	.	TGCAGTGCTAGTTCGGTCAACACTGAAGCTTTCTTT	CSASSVNTEAFF
many	TRBV5-4	TRBJ1-4	TRBD1	TGTGCCAGCAGCGTTAAAACAGGGGCAACTAATGAAAAACTGTTTTTT	CASSVKTGATNEKLFF
.	TRBV15	TRBJ2-5	TRBD2	TGTGCCACCAGCAATCCGGGACTAGCGGATCAAAACTCTCAAGAGACCCAGTACTTC	CATSNPGLADQNSQETQYF
few	TRBV25-1	TRBJ1-5	.	TGTGCCAGCAGTGAATGGGGAAGCCAGCCCCAGCATTTT	CASSEWGSQPQHF
few	TRBV7-8	TRBJ2-3	.	TGTGCCAGCAGCCGTCTCGGTGATAGATCCGAGAGGACGAATACGCAGTATTTT	CASSRLGDRSERTNTQYF
few	TRBV7-6	TRBJ2-1	TRBD2	TGTGCCAGCAGCTATATAGGGACTAGCGGGAGTAATGAGCAGTTCTTC	CASSYIGTSGSNEQFF
many	TRBV27	TRBJ1-1	.	TGTGCCAGCAGTTTCGTATCCCCAGACCGGGGCACTGAAGCTTTCTTT	CASSFVSPDRGTEAFF
medium-sized	TRBV6-6	TRBJ1-3	TRBD1	TGTGCCAGCAGTTACTCGTCAGGGGGCGGAAACACCATATATTTT	CASSYSSGGGNTIYF
many	TRBV9	TRBJ2-1	TRBD2	TGTGCCAGCAGCGTAGGGACTAGCGGCAATGAGCAGTTCTTC	CASSVGTSGNEQFF
many	TRBV3-1	TRBJ1-3	.	TGTGCCAGCAGCCAAGGGGGACACTCTGGAAACACCATATATTTT	CASSQGGHSGNTIYF
few	TRBV20-1	TRBJ2-3	TRBD2	TGCAGTGCTAGAAGGGCTAGCGGGAGTGTATCAGATACGCAGTATTTT	CSARRASGSVSDTQYF
.	TRBV6-1	TRBJ2-7	.	TGTGCCAGCAGTGAAGCTATGGGATACGAGCAGTACTTC	CASSEAMGYEQYF
many	TRBV18	TRBJ1-1	.	TGTGCCAGCTCACCAGAGTCGGGGGGGCGCACTGAAGCTTTCTTT	CASSPESGGRTEAFF
.	TRBV12-2	TRBJ2-6	.	TGTGCAAGTCGCCTGGTCTCTAGCGGGAGCTTCCCTGGGGCCAACGTCCTGACTTTC	CASRLVSSGSFPGANVLTF
.	TRBV10-3	TRBJ2-7	.	TGTGCCATCAGTGAACATCACGAGCAGTACTTC	CAISEHHEQYF
few	TRBV7-6	TRBJ2-2	.	TGTGCCAGCAGCCCGGTACTGGTCACCGGGGAGCTGTTTTTT	CASSPVLVTGELFF
few	TRBV10-3	TRBJ1-2	.	TGTGCCATCCTTCCTTCCGGGACGGCTGACTCGTATGGCTACACCTTC	CAILPSGTADSYGYTF
.	TRBV12-3/TRBV12-4	TRBJ1-5	.	TGTGCCAGCACCTCAGGGTCGGGCAATCAGACCCAGCATTTT	CASTSGSGNQTQHF
few	TRBV5-8	TRBJ2-3	.	TGTGCCAGCAGCGGTGGGGGTTTCGCGCAGTATTTT	CASSGGGFAQYF
many	TRBV29-1	TRBJ2-3	TRBD1	TGCAGCGTTTCGCGTGGGACAGGGGTGACAGATACGCAGTATTTT	CSVSRGTGVTDTQYF
many	TRBV11-2	TRBJ2-5	TRBD2	TGTGCCAGCAGCTTAGGCGGGAGGAGGGAAGAGACCCAGTACTTC	CASSLGGRREETQYF
many	TRBV9	TRBJ1-3	.	TGTGCCAGCAGCGTAGACGGGCCTGGAAACACCATATATTTT	CASSVDGPGNTIYF
.	TRBV12-3/TRBV12-4	TRBJ1-4	.	TGTGCCAGCACTTCAACTCCGACCTCAACTAATGAAAAACTGTTTTTT	CASTSTPTSTNEKLFF
few	TRBV4-2	TRBJ2-1	.	TGTGCCAGCAGCCAACTAGACGGGAATAGGTACAATGAGCAGTTCTTC	CASSQLDGNRYNEQFF
few	TRBV29-1	TRBJ2-1	TRBD1	TGCAGCGTTGAACCGGGACAGTCCTACAATGAGCAGTTCTTC	CSVEPGQSYNEQFF
.	TRBV6-2/TRBV6-3	TRBJ2-1	.	TGTGCCAGCAGTTATTGGGGGGATGAGCAGTTCTTC	CASSYWGDEQFF
.	TRBV10-3	TRBJ2-3	TRBD2	TGTGCCATCAGGTCACCGGGACTAGCGGGAGTAGATACGCAGTATTTT	CAIRSPGLAGVDTQYF
few	TRBV6-5	TRBJ2-2	TRBD2	TGTGCCAGCAGTTACTTGGGACTATCAAACACCGGGGAGCTGTTTTTT	CASSYLGLSNTGELFF
many	TRBV7-9	TRBJ1-2	.	TGTGCCAGCAGCTTAGGATCGAAGGGGACTGGCTACACCTTC	CASSLGSKGTGYTF
.	TRBV7-2	TRBJ1-2	.	TGTGCCAGCAGCCCGGACGGGGCAGACTATGGCTACACCTTC	CASSPDGADYGYTF
.	TRBV11-2	TRBJ1-3	.	TGTGCCACTACAGAGCGAAACACCATATATTTT	CATTERNTIYF
few	TRBV6-2/TRBV6-3	TRBJ2-7	TRBD2	TGTGCCAGCAGTTACTCGAAGCGTAGCGGGGACTACGAGCAGTACTTC	CASSYSKRSGDYEQYF
few	TRBV5-1	TRBJ2-3	.	TGCGCCAGCGGAAAAGAGACTAGCACAGATACGCAGTATTTT	CASGKETSTDTQYF
.	TRBV7-2	TRBJ2-3	TRBD2	TGTGGCAGCAGCCGACTAGCGGGATACGAAACAGATACGCAGTATTTT	CGSSRLAGYETDTQYF
.	TRBV12-5	TRBJ2-1	.	TGTGCTAGTGGTTTGGTCTATGAGCAGTTCTTC	CASGLVYEQFF
many	TRBV7-2	TRBJ2-3	.	TGTGCCAGCAGCTTAGCCGGTAGACACACAGATACGCAGTATTTT	CASSLAGRHTDTQYF
.	TRBV6-5	TRBJ2-1	TRBD1	TGTGCCAGCAGTCCTACAGGGGAGTCCTACAATGAGCAGTTCTTC	CASSPTGESYNEQFF
.	TRBV7-9	TRBJ2-5	TRBD1	TGTGCCAGCAGACGTGACAGGGGGCGTGAGACCCAGTACTTC	CASRRDRGRETQYF
many	TRBV7-8	TRBJ2-3	.	TGTGCCAGCACAGGGGGCACAGATACGCAGTATTTT	CASTGGTDTQYF
many	TRBV7-6	TRBJ2-5	.	TGTGCCAGCAGCTTAGTGCAGGAGACCCAGTACTTC	CASSLVQETQYF
few	TRBV11-3	TRBJ2-1	.	TGTGCCAGCAGCTCCCCGGGACTGGCTACGGAGCAGTTCTTC	CASSSPGLATEQFF